Each of the 25 T cell receptor beta chains below was sequenced from the same sample in a study of blood T cell repertoires in COVID-19. Produced via immunoSEQ multiplex PCR; TCRdb's table is partial and in-frame only. There are 150,000 to 200,000 clones in the sample; around 83% occur only once, and around 19% lies in the top ten. The sample comprised peripheral blood. Receptor source: a woman aged 70 to 79 who had recovered from COVID-19.

The rearrangement uses TRBV19 and TRBJ1-4, with D possibly TRBD1 on 5 matching bases. CDR3 length: 16 residues. Per germline, CDR1 LNHDA and CDR2 SQIVND (reference sequence). With 8 bases removed from V and 3 bases from J, the gap between germline ends came to 19 bases. CDR3 nucleotide sequence: TGTGCCAGTTCCAAGCGGGGGAGGGTTCCTAATGAAAAACTGTTTTTT. Amino acid sequence: CASSKRGRVPNEKLFF.

CDR3 region: CASSLAEAGADTQYF. The DNA of the CDR3 is TGTGCCAGCAGCTTGGCCGAGGCCGGGGCAGATACGCAGTATTTT. J is TRBJ2-3 and V is TRBV5-4; possible D gene TRBD2, 5 bases. CDR1 SGHNT and CDR2 YYREEE come from the germline V gene (reference sequence). V shed 0 bases and J shed 4 bases, with 12 bases lying between them. The CDR3 has 15 residues.

As DNA, the CDR3 is TGTGCCAGCAGTTATTCGGACAGGGGAACCCAGCCCCAGCATTTT. This gives the protein CASSYSDRGTQPQHF. The chain employs TRBV6-2 or TRBV6-3 and TRBJ1-5; 9 positions match TRBD1. Germline loops: CDR1 MNHEY, CDR2 SVGEGT. V dropped 3 bases and J dropped 7; count of bases not matched to a gene: 7. CDR3 length: 15 residues.

The V and J genes are TRBV19 and TRBJ1-2; D not resolved. Germline V gene sequence: CDR1 LNHDA, CDR2 SQIVND (reference sequence). V was pared by 5 bases and J by 5 bases, with 15 bases between. This CDR3 comprises 14 residues. Here the CDR3 reads CASSVSGLWYGYTF. Written as DNA, the CDR3 is TGTGCCAGTAGTGTCTCAGGCCTCTGGTATGGCTACACCTTC.

This chain links TRBV15 with TRBJ1-5; maybe TRBD1 (6 bases). V was trimmed by 10 bases and J by 2 bases, leaving 15 bases between them. CDR3 length equals 14 residues. CDR1 LNHNV and CDR2 YYDKDF come from the germline V gene (reference sequence). CDR3 region: CAISGAGGNQPQHF. Written as DNA, the CDR3 is TGTGCCATTTCAGGGGCTGGGGGCAATCAGCCCCAGCATTTT.

The chain joins TRBV27 to TRBJ2-5; D not resolved. There are 11 residues in the CDR3. Germline CDR1 is MNHEY and CDR2 is SMNVEV (reference sequence). Trimming cost V 8 bases and J 1 base, with 5 bases left between them. CDR3 coding DNA: TGTGCCAGCGGGCTCCAAGAGACCCAGTACTTC. Translating it yields CASGLQETQYF.

The V gene is TRBV7-8, the J gene TRBJ2-7, with TRBD1 identical over 10 bases. CDR1 and CDR2 from the germline V gene are SGHVS and FQNEAQ. CDR3 length: 15 amino acids. Trimming at V came to 5 bases and at J to 2 bases, leaving 6 bases not matched to a gene. The CDR3 here is CASSLTGTGAYEQYF. CDR3 DNA: TGTGCCAGCAGCCTAACCGGGACAGGGGCCTACGAGCAGTACTTC.

The CDR3 loop reads CASSRGAIRSYNEQFF. Here the CDR3 DNA reads TGTGCCAGCAGCCGTGGGGCCATTCGCTCCTACAATGAGCAGTTCTTC. This rearrangement joins TRBV27 to TRBJ2-1; tentative D call: TRBD1 (5 bases). The germline V gene encodes CDR1 MNHEY and CDR2 SMNVEV (reference sequence). V lost 6 bases, J lost 0 bases, and 15 bases lay in between. This CDR3 is 16 amino acids long.

The V gene is TRBV5-1, the J gene TRBJ1-4; 7 nucleotides match TRBD1. The germline CDR1 and CDR2 sequences are SGHRS and YFSETQ. This CDR3 is built from 14 residues. V trimming: 4 bases; J trimming: 6 bases; junction bases outside the gene matches: 6. The CDR3 bases are TGCGCCAGCAGCCCCCAAGGGACAGATGAAAAACTGTTTTTT. This translates into CASSPQGTDEKLFF.

The rearrangement uses TRBV18 and TRBJ1-5; the match to TRBD1 covers 8 bases. V lost 3 bases to trimming and J lost 5 bases; unmatched junction nucleotides: 6. Germline V gene sequence: CDR1 KGHSH, CDR2 LQKENI. The CDR3 has 15 residues. In DNA form, the CDR3 reads TGTGCCAGCTCACCTGCGACAGGGGCCGATCAGCCCCAGCATTTT. Protein sequence: CASSPATGADQPQHF.

The genes are TRBV6-4 and TRBJ2-1; 9 nucleotides align to TRBD2. The CDR3 runs to 14 residues. From germline, CDR1 is MRHNA and CDR2 SNTAGT. Trimming cost V 4 bases and J 4 bases; bases outside gene matches: 2. DNA of the CDR3: TGTGCCAGCAGTGGAGCGGGAGGATACAATGAGCAGTTCTTC. The encoded protein is CASSGAGGYNEQFF.

The CDR3 region is CASSQLSGRGLFF. The CDR3 DNA is TGTGCCAGCAGCCAATTGTCCGGACGGGGACTGTTTTTT. V gene TRBV4-2 combines with J gene TRBJ1-4, with D hard to call. Germline loops: CDR1 LGHNA, CDR2 YNFKEQ. The length of the CDR3 is 13 residues. Trimming took off 2 bases at V and 13 bases at J, with 14 bases between the two ends.

This chain links TRBV5-1 with TRBJ2-7; 7 bases map to TRBD2. This CDR3 contains 14 residues. The germline V gene encodes CDR1 SGHRS and CDR2 YFSETQ. Trimming took 0 bases from V and 6 from J; bases not matched to a gene: 6. CDR3 sequence: CASSLGAGDAEQYF. The DNA of the CDR3 is TGCGCCAGCAGCTTGGGTGCGGGAGATGCCGAGCAGTACTTC.

This rearrangement joins TRBV18 to TRBJ2-5; 9 bases align to TRBD2. There are 13 residues in the CDR3. J gave up 2 bases and V 5 bases, and 0 bases lay outside the gene matches. Germline V CDR1 and CDR2: KGHSH, LQKENI. CDR3 in amino acids: CASSGLAQETQYF. The CDR3 DNA sequence: TGTGCCAGCTCAGGACTAGCGCAAGAGACCCAGTACTTC.

J is TRBJ2-1 and V is TRBV18; 10 nucleotides match TRBD1. The CDR3 extends over 17 amino acids. Germline loops: CDR1 KGHSH, CDR2 LQKENI. J gave up 2 bases and V 3 bases, and 7 bases lay outside the gene matches. This CDR3 reads CASSPGAGQGAYNEQFF. CDR3 DNA: TGTGCCAGCTCACCCGGCGCTGGACAGGGGGCCTACAATGAGCAGTTCTTC.

This chain links TRBV7-2 with TRBJ1-5; 7 positions agree with TRBD1. This CDR3 spans 14 amino acids. Germline CDR1 and CDR2: SGHTA and FQGNSA. The junction had 6 bases not matched to a gene; V was cut back by 3 bases and J by 7 bases. CDR3 sequence reads: CASSFSGTDQPQHF. Written as DNA, the CDR3 is TGTGCCAGCAGCTTCTCCGGGACAGACCAGCCCCAGCATTTT.

This chain connects TRBV10-1 to TRBJ2-5, with D perhaps TRBD2 (5 bases). The V end lost 0 bases, the J end lost 5 bases, and 10 bases lay between the germline ends. This CDR3 has 14 residues. The germline CDR1 and CDR2 sequences are WNHNN and SYGVQD (reference sequence). This chain's CDR3 is CASSESGEWETQYF. The CDR3 coding sequence is TGCGCCAGCAGTGAGTCGGGAGAATGGGAGACCCAGTACTTC.

This rearrangement joins TRBV10-3 to TRBJ1-6; weak D call: TRBD1 (6 bases). Germline assignment: CDR1 ENHRY and CDR2 SYGVKD. V was clipped by 5 bases and J by 5 bases, with 22 bases between them. The CDR3 covers 18 residues. This CDR3 is CAISRGQLHLPDNSPLHF. As DNA, the CDR3 is TGTGCCATCAGTAGAGGACAGCTCCACCTACCTGATAATTCACCCCTCCACTTT.

The chain links TRBV5-1 to TRBJ1-1; possible D gene TRBD1, 6 bases. This CDR3 is 11 amino acids long. Deletions cut 4 bases from V and 8 bases from J, with 9 bases between. CDR1 is SGHRS, CDR2 YFSETQ, per germline. As DNA, the CDR3 is TGCGCCAGCAGCATGGGACAAGAAGCTTTCTTT. Translation gives CASSMGQEAFF.

The chain uses TRBV28 and TRBJ1-4, with a weak D call TRBD1 (5 bases). Trimming left V 6 bases short and J 1 base short, with 18 bases between. Per germline, CDR1 MDHEN and CDR2 SYDVKM. The CDR3 is 17 residues long. The CDR3 DNA sequence: TGTGCCAGCAGACCCCGTGGGAGGGGAGGAACTAATGAAAAACTGTTTTTT. It encodes CASRPRGRGGTNEKLFF.

V gene TRBV5-4 combines with J gene TRBJ2-7, with D possibly being TRBD2 (6 bases). V dropped 3 bases and J dropped 0 bases, with 13 bases sitting between them. CDR1 is SGHNT and CDR2 is YYREEE in the germline V gene (reference sequence). The length of the CDR3 is 15 residues. CDR3 nucleotides: TGTGCCAGCAGCTCTGGGGGGACCCCCTCCTACGAGCAGTACTTC. Residues: CASSSGGTPSYEQYF.

The V and J genes are TRBV19 and TRBJ1-4, with 11 bases fitting TRBD1. The length of the CDR3 is 14 residues. CDR1 is LNHDA and CDR2 is SQIVND in the germline V gene (reference sequence). The ends lost 6 bases at V and 10 bases at J; junction bases unmatched: 7. CDR3 in DNA: TGTGCCAGTAGCCCTTCCGGGACAGGGGGAAAACTGTTTTTT. Translated: CASSPSGTGGKLFF.

This clone has a single count. This chain joins TRBV9 and TRBJ1-2, with D possibly being TRBD1 (6 bases). This CDR3 spans 16 amino acids. Germline CDR1 is SGDLS and CDR2 is YYNGEE. Trimming took 3 bases from V and 1 from J, leaving 16 bases between them. The CDR3 DNA reads as TGTGCCAGCAGCGCAAGGGGGAACCAACTTAACTATGGCTACACCTTC. This translates into CASSARGNQLNYGYTF.

This CDR3 is CASSSPTGTDTEAFF. Written as DNA, the CDR3 is TGTGCCAGCAGTTCCCCGACAGGGACGGACACTGAAGCTTTCTTT. The chain combines TRBV28 with TRBJ1-1; 7 bases agree with TRBD1. V dropped 4 bases and J dropped 3; count of bases not matched to a gene: 8. This CDR3 spans 15 amino acids. The V gene's germline CDR1 is MDHEN and CDR2 SYDVKM. Full variable domain (rest looked up from reference TRBV28 and TRBJ1-1): DVKVTQSSRYLVKRTGEKVFLECVQDMDHENMFWYRQDPGLGLRLIYFSYDVKMKEKGDIPEGYSVSREKKERFSLILESASTNQTSMYLCASSSPTGTDTEAFFGQGTRLTVV.

The V and J genes are TRBV5-1 and TRBJ2-1; 7 bases match TRBD1. After removal of 1 base from V and 7 bases from J, the junction contained 5 bases not matched to a gene. Germline V gene lookup returns CDR1 SGHRS and CDR2 YFSETQ. The CDR3 extends over 14 amino acids. The DNA of the CDR3 is TGCGCCAGCAGCTTGAGGGGGCAGGATAATGAGCAGTTCTTC. Translated, it gives CASSLRGQDNEQFF. The full variable domain, with the rest looked up from reference TRBV5-1 and TRBJ2-1, is KAGVTQTPRYLIKTRGQQVTLSCSPISGHRSVSWYQQTPGQGLQFLFEYFSETQRNKGNFPGRFSGRQFSNSRSEMNVSTLELGDSALYLCASSLRGQDNEQFFGPGTRLTVL.